The clone carrying this T cell receptor beta chain was counted many times. The antigen is unknown. This entry comes from a study of T-cell reconstitution after alpha-beta-depleted transplantation in children. Study outcomes and limitations: Reportedly, roughly two months post-transplant, alpha-beta T cells arose from several hundred expanded graft clones.

The V end lost 1 base, the J end lost 0 bases, and 5 bases lay between the germline ends. CDR1 is DFQATT, CDR2 SNEGSKA, per germline (reference sequence). The CDR3 runs 13 residues. It was with unique molecular identifiers that the TCRbeta library was prepared. MiXCR was run by TCRdb on the PCR reads, yielding one entry per CDR3 protein. The data contain about 90,000 distinct CDR3 sequences, roughly a sixth of them singletons. Material: PBMCs, mostly from graft donor cells, obtained 180 days after TCRalphabeta/CD19-depleted stem cell transplant. The sequence was collected from a male patient between 2 and 10 years old who had a stem cell transplant for acute lymphoblastic leukemia, so the T cells may come from the graft donor. J is TRBJ2-3 and V is TRBV20-1; a possible D gene is TRBD2 (5 bases). DNA for the CDR3: TGCAGTGCTAGAGGGACTAGCACAGATACGCAGTATTTT. Protein sequence: CSARGTSTDTQYF.